This is a list of T cell receptor beta chains from one sample in a study of blood T cell repertoires in COVID-19. The data were produced by immunoSEQ multiplex PCR, yet TCRdb's version contains in-frame clones alone and is incomplete. Of about 270,000 clones listed, roughly 86% are singletons. What was sequenced was PBMCs or T cells enriched from blood (not recorded which). The receptors originated from a woman aged 55-69 years who had recovered from COVID-19. Each CDR3 is given with its conserved first and last residue.

V gene	J gene	CDR3 protein
TRBV5-4	TRBJ2-7	CASSSLAGGFSEQYF
TRBV7-8	TRBJ1-2	CASSLGQGIYGYTF
TRBV30	TRBJ2-6	CAWSSGTGANVLTF
TRBV28	TRBJ1-5	CASNKGGGDQPQHF
TRBV6-1	TRBJ1-5	CASSGRGRGRLGNQPQHF
TRBV18	TRBJ1-3	CASSPPGTAGNTIYF
TRBV5-6	TRBJ1-5	CASSLRGSNQPQHF
TRBV29-1	TRBJ1-2	CSVGAQNYGYTF
TRBV6-4	TRBJ1-5	CASSGQGRGNQPQHF
TRBV30	TRBJ1-4	CAWSAFRVEEKLFF
TRBV7-6	TRBJ2-1	CASSFVRGSSYNEQFF
TRBV19	TRBJ1-5	CASSTGTGSNQPQHF
TRBV20-1	TRBJ2-3	CSASHASGGSTDTQYF
TRBV2	TRBJ1-4	CASIGDSNEKLFF
TRBV19	TRBJ2-1	CASGRLAGVDEQFF
TRBV10-3	TRBJ2-3	CAISESLGLAGADTQYF
TRBV27	TRBJ1-2	CASSLTGGAGFYGYTF
TRBV18	TRBJ2-6	CASSVPPMANVLTF
TRBV4-2	TRBJ1-2	CASSRTDGYTF
TRBV11-3	TRBJ2-3	CASSLDRGDTQYF
TRBV3-1/TRBV3-2	TRBJ2-6	CASSPLAGANVLTF
TRBV5-5	TRBJ1-6	CASSSRSTGGVSPLHF
TRBV9	TRBJ2-1	CASSVANEQFF
TRBV4-2	TRBJ1-2	CASSQATGRWRGYTF
TRBV28	TRBJ2-7	CASRGLLAGNYEQYF
TRBV24-1	TRBJ2-7	CATSPSGYYEQYF
TRBV4-2	TRBJ2-6	CASSPTGTSFAGANVLTF
TRBV3-1/TRBV3-2	TRBJ2-1	CASSPLAGEQFF
TRBV2	TRBJ1-1	CASKNAGPGRAFF
TRBV20-1	TRBJ2-2	CSARNTGELFF
TRBV29-1	TRBJ2-7	CSVRSGESSYEQYF
TRBV5-1	TRBJ1-1	CASSFLGGAPGLNTEAFF